The 32 T cell receptor beta chains presented below share a single source sample, sequenced in a study of blood T cell repertoires in COVID-19. Repertoires were generated with immunoSEQ multiplex PCR, while TCRdb's copy carries only in-frame clones and drops some. There are a few hundred thousand clones in the sample; 80% to 90% occur only once, and about 7.1% lies in the top ten. The sample taken for sequencing was peripheral blood. All receptors derive from a woman aged 55-75 years with COVID-19, enrolled during active disease.

The chain employs TRBV10-3 and TRBJ1-5; D gene uncertain. V lost 0 bases to trimming and J lost 2 bases, with 8 bases between them. This CDR3 contains 15 residues. The V gene's germline CDR1 is ENHRY and CDR2 SYGVKD. CDR3 loop: CAISESMGGNQPQHF. The CDR3, as DNA: TGTGCCATCAGTGAGTCGATGGGAGGCAATCAGCCCCAGCATTTT.

The chain employs TRBV3-1 (or the pseudogene TRBV3-2) and TRBJ2-3; 10 nucleotides match TRBD2. CDR3 length: 14 residues. V was clipped by 6 bases and J by 5 bases; unmatched bases: 5. Germline V gene lookup returns CDR1 LGHDT and CDR2 YNNKEL (reference sequence). CDR3 DNA sequence: TGTGCCAGCAGACGAGCGGGGGGGTTAGATACGCAGTATTTT. Its protein is CASRRAGGLDTQYF.

The rearrangement joins TRBV9 to TRBJ2-1; 7 bases agree with TRBD1. The CDR3 has 16 residues. Germline V gene lookup returns CDR1 SGDLS and CDR2 YYNGEE. The trim removed 0 bases at V and 6 bases at J, leaving 9 bases unmatched. The CDR3 reads CASSVVFGQESNEQFF. The DNA of the CDR3 is TGTGCCAGCAGCGTAGTCTTCGGACAGGAGAGCAATGAGCAGTTCTTC.

The CDR3: CASSRSSGGAEQYF. As DNA, the CDR3 is TGTGCCAGCAGTCGCTCTAGCGGGGGGGCCGAGCAGTACTTC. The rearrangement links TRBV6-2 or TRBV6-3 to TRBJ2-7, with 12 bases identical to TRBD2. This CDR3 spans 14 amino acids. Trimming cost V 5 bases and J 6 bases; bases outside gene matches: 5. Germline assignment: CDR1 MNHEY and CDR2 SVGEGT.

This clone came up a few times. The chain joins TRBV7-3 to TRBJ1-1; the match to TRBD1 covers 7 bases. The CDR3 is 15 amino acids. V shed 5 bases and J 0 bases; nucleotides not matched to a gene: 6. Germline values: CDR1 SGHTA, CDR2 FQGTGA. CDR3 DNA sequence: TGTGCCAGCAGCCCATTAGGGGGCATGAACACTGAAGCTTTCTTT. Translation: CASSPLGGMNTEAFF.

This chain links TRBV5-6 with TRBJ2-3; tentative D call: TRBD2 (5 bases). This CDR3 has 15 residues. V shed 3 bases and J shed 0 bases, with 11 bases lying between them. Germline CDR1 reads SGHDT; CDR2 reads YYEEEE. For the CDR3, the DNA is TGTGCCAGCAGCTCGGTGCGGGCGAGCACAGATACGCAGTATTTT. Its protein is CASSSVRASTDTQYF.

This clone was counted a single time. The V gene is TRBV19, the J gene TRBJ1-1; D call uncertain. The germline gives CDR1 LNHDA, CDR2 SQIVND (reference sequence). Trimming shortened V by 7 bases and J by 8 bases, and 17 bases separated the two germline ends. The CDR3 runs 13 residues. The CDR3 region is CASIPGFLKEAFF. In DNA, the CDR3 is TGTGCCAGTATCCCCGGTTTCCTCAAGGAAGCTTTCTTT.

CDR3 protein: CASSQDLRDYSGNTIYF. The CDR3, as DNA: TGCGCCAGCAGCCAAGATCTTCGGGACTACTCTGGAAACACCATATATTTT. The chain joins TRBV4-3 to TRBJ1-3; D is possibly TRBD1 (5 bases). The CDR3 length is 17 residues. V was cut by 0 bases and J by 0 bases, with 12 bases left in between. Germline V CDR1 and CDR2: LGHNA, YSLEER.

This chain links TRBV6-1 with TRBJ1-1; the match to TRBD1 covers 8 bases. Germline CDR1 MNHNS, CDR2 SASEGT. There are 15 residues in the CDR3. V trimming: 3 bases; J trimming: 4 bases; junction bases outside the gene matches: 7. This chain's CDR3 is CASSDPGGRGTEAFF. In nucleotides, the CDR3 is TGTGCCAGCAGTGACCCAGGGGGCCGTGGCACTGAAGCTTTCTTT.

This clone was counted once. V gene TRBV13 combines with J gene TRBJ1-6; perhaps TRBD1 as D (6 bases). Trimming shortened V by 3 bases and J by 5 bases, and 11 bases separated the two germline ends. The CDR3 loop spans 15 amino acids. Germline V gene sequence: CDR1 PRHDT, CDR2 FYEKMQ (reference sequence). The CDR3 loop reads CASSFGGRNNSPLHF. The CDR3 coding sequence is TGTGCCAGCAGCTTTGGGGGCCGGAATAATTCACCCCTCCACTTT.

V and J are TRBV2 and TRBJ2-7; 13 bases line up with TRBD2. Germline CDR1 reads SNHLY; CDR2 reads FYNNEI. V lost 6 bases and J lost 5; bases outside the gene matches: 7. The CDR3 runs 15 residues. The CDR3 region has the DNA TGTGCCAGCAGAGTGGGGACTAGCGGGGCAAACGAGCAGTACTTC. It codes for CASRVGTSGANEQYF.

The J gene is TRBJ2-7, the V gene TRBV5-1; TRBD1 matches 7 bases. Trimming took 4 bases from V and 2 from J; bases not matched to a gene: 9. This CDR3 has 15 residues. From germline, CDR1 is SGHRS and CDR2 YFSETQ. This CDR3 reads CASSLGGQGAYEQYF. In DNA, the CDR3 is TGCGCCAGCAGCCTTGGAGGCCAGGGGGCCTACGAGCAGTACTTC.

V gene TRBV7-6 combines with J gene TRBJ2-2, with TRBD1 identical over 11 bases. The CDR3 is made up of 16 amino acids. Trimming at V came to 4 bases and at J to 6 bases, leaving 7 bases not matched to a gene. From germline, CDR1 is SGHVS and CDR2 FNYEAQ. CDR3 DNA: TGTGCCAGCAGCTCACGGACAGGGGGCGCGGCCGGGGAGCTGTTTTTT. It specifies CASSSRTGGAAGELFF.

This clone was seen only once. The chain couples TRBV19 to TRBJ2-2; 8 bases agree with TRBD1. Germline CDR1 LNHDA, CDR2 SQIVND (reference sequence). J gave up 5 bases and V 10 bases, and 9 bases lay outside the gene matches. The length of the CDR3 is 14 residues. CDR3 in amino acids: CATTGQGATGELFF. The CDR3 nucleotides read TGTGCCACCACAGGGCAGGGGGCAACCGGGGAGCTGTTTTTT.

The rearrangement joins TRBV9 to TRBJ1-1, with 9 bases that match TRBD1. Germline loops: CDR1 SGDLS, CDR2 YYNGEE. Losses at the gene ends were 0 bases for V and 4 bases for J; bases not matched to a gene: 4. This CDR3 has 15 amino acids. CDR3 nucleotides: TGTGCCAGCAGCGTAGCTACAGGGGGCATCACTGAAGCTTTCTTT. Its protein product is CASSVATGGITEAFF.

This chain uses TRBV7-2 with TRBJ2-7, with TRBD1 matching over 7 bases. This CDR3 region has 14 residues. Germline V CDR1 and CDR2: SGHTA, FQGNSA. The J segment lost 3 bases and the V segment lost 2 bases, leaving 4 bases of the junction unmatched. The CDR3 region has the DNA TGTGCCAGCAGCTTACGGGACAGTGACTACGAGCAGTACTTC. This encodes CASSLRDSDYEQYF.

This clone was detected a few times. V gene TRBV6-5 combines with J gene TRBJ1-6; 8 bases map to TRBD1. Losses at the gene ends were 7 bases for V and 6 bases for J; bases not matched to a gene: 2. The CDR3 is 13 residues long. Germline loops: CDR1 MNHEY, CDR2 SVGAGI. The CDR3, as DNA: TGTGCCAGCACGGACAGGGTTAATTCACCCCTCCACTTT. Protein sequence: CASTDRVNSPLHF.

CDR3 loop: CSVAEATTYEQYF. As DNA, the CDR3 is TGCAGCGTCGCCGAGGCAACAACCTACGAGCAGTACTTC. V usage is TRBV29-1 and J usage is TRBJ2-7; D unresolved. There are 13 residues in the CDR3. CDR1 is SQVTM and CDR2 is ANQGSEA in the germline V gene. V was shortened by 6 bases and J by 2 bases, with 14 bases between the two germline ends.

The CDR3, as DNA: TGTGCCAGCAGCATGGACAGTTATAGCAATCAGCCCCAGCATTTT. Encoded protein: CASSMDSYSNQPQHF. V is TRBV9 and J is TRBJ1-5, with D possibly matching TRBD1 (6 bases). The CDR3 length is 15 residues. Trimming took off 4 bases at V and 0 bases at J, with 11 bases between the two ends. Germline V CDR1 and CDR2: SGDLS, YYNGEE.

V is TRBV11-3 and J is TRBJ2-5; 8 bases are a match to TRBD1. The CDR3 is 16 amino acids. Germline V gene data show CDR1 as SGHNT and CDR2 as YENEEA. Losses at the gene ends were 5 bases for V and 1 base for J; bases not matched to a gene: 9. The CDR3 DNA reads as TGTGCCAGCAGCACCAGGACAGGGATACTCCAAGAGACCCAGTACTTC. Protein product: CASSTRTGILQETQYF.

The chain recombines TRBV18 with TRBJ2-7; 7 bases agree with TRBD1. The CDR3 contains 14 residues. Germline trimming cut 3 bases from V and 1 base from J; bases unmatched to any gene: 3. Per germline, CDR1 KGHSH and CDR2 LQKENI. The CDR3 sequence is CASSPQTGSYEQYF. The CDR3 DNA reads TGTGCCAGCTCACCGCAGACAGGGTCCTACGAGCAGTACTTC.

V usage is TRBV20-1 and J usage is TRBJ1-2; 7 bases fit TRBD1. The CDR3 is 11 amino acids. CDR1 is DFQATT, CDR2 SNEGSKA, per germline (reference sequence). J gave up 13 bases and V 1 base, and 6 bases lay outside the gene matches. In nucleotides, the CDR3 is TGCAGTGCTAGAGCTGACAGGGAATCCACCTTC. Its protein is CSARADRESTF.

This clone was seen a few times. This chain joins TRBV27 and TRBJ2-3; 9 bases match TRBD2. The length of the CDR3 is 15 residues. CDR1 is MNHEY, CDR2 SMNVEV, per germline (reference sequence). With 5 bases clipped from V and 6 bases from J, the junction kept 9 bases outside the gene matches. CDR3 amino acids: CASSPWRGGVDTQYF. CDR3 DNA: TGTGCCAGCAGTCCGTGGCGGGGGGGCGTGGATACGCAGTATTTT.

This clone came up a few times. The J gene is TRBJ2-7, the V gene TRBV19; tentatively, D is TRBD2 (6 bases). CDR1 is LNHDA and CDR2 is SQIVND in the germline V gene (reference sequence). CDR3 length: 14 residues. Trimming left V 6 bases short and J 6 bases short, with 18 bases between. CDR3 sequence reads: CASSQIGLRGEQYF. As DNA, the CDR3 is TGTGCCAGTAGCCAGATCGGACTACGGGGCGAGCAGTACTTC.

This clone was recorded only once. The rearrangement joins TRBV29-1 to TRBJ1-1; possible D gene TRBD1, 5 bases. Germline V CDR1 and CDR2: SQVTM, ANQGSEA. The V gene lost 1 base and the J gene lost 0 bases, with 18 bases spanning the gap. This CDR3 is 17 amino acids long. CDR3 DNA sequence: TGCAGCGTTGAAGGCGCCGCGGGGCAGCAAATGAACACTGAAGCTTTCTTT. Its translation is CSVEGAAGQQMNTEAFF.

This sequence joins TRBV6-5 and TRBJ1-5; D is uncertain. The CDR3 is 14 residues long. Per the germline V gene, CDR1 is MNHEY and CDR2 is SVGAGI. Trimming shortened V by 2 bases and J by 4 bases, and 9 bases separated the two germline ends. This chain's CDR3 is CASSYHSGNQPQHF. DNA for the CDR3: TGTGCCAGCAGTTACCACAGCGGAAATCAGCCCCAGCATTTT.

The rearrangement uses TRBV10-3 and TRBJ2-3; 11 nucleotides align to TRBD2. V shed 6 bases and J 4 bases; nucleotides not matched to a gene: 9. The germline CDR1 and CDR2 sequences are ENHRY and SYGVKD. The CDR3 contains 16 residues. This CDR3 is CAIRPGSGGAPDTQYF. In DNA, the CDR3 is TGTGCCATCAGACCTGGTAGCGGGGGGGCCCCAGATACGCAGTATTTT.

This chain links TRBV7-9 with TRBJ1-1; tentatively, D is TRBD1 (6 bases). This CDR3 has 12 residues. V was cut by 6 bases and J by 3 bases, with 8 bases left in between. Germline V gene sequence: CDR1 SEHNR, CDR2 FQNEAQ (reference sequence). The CDR3 nucleotides read TGTGCCAGCAGTCAGGGGTACACTGAAGCTTTCTTT. It translates to CASSQGYTEAFF.

The genes are TRBV9 and TRBJ1-6; unclear D gene. Trimming cost V 2 bases and J 10 bases, with 13 bases left between them. The CDR3 has 14 amino acids. Germline V gene sequence: CDR1 SGDLS, CDR2 YYNGEE. CDR3 sequence: CASSVRTTGSPLHF. The CDR3 nucleotides read TGTGCCAGCAGCGTTCGCACAACGGGATCACCCCTCCACTTT.

Written as DNA, the CDR3 is TGCGCCAGCAGCCGTGGGCAGATGAACACTGAAGCTTTCTTT. Translating it yields CASSRGQMNTEAFF. The chain carries TRBV4-1 and TRBJ1-1, with D unclear. CDR3 size: 14 residues. Trimming cost V 4 bases and J 0 bases, with 9 bases left between them. Germline V lookup: CDR1 MGHRA, CDR2 YSYEKL.

The chain carries TRBV5-1 and TRBJ1-2; the match to TRBD1 covers 7 bases. There are 13 residues in the CDR3. Germline V gene data show CDR1 as SGHRS and CDR2 as YFSETQ. Trimming at V came to 0 bases and at J to 7 bases, leaving 3 bases not matched to a gene. DNA of the CDR3: TGCGCCAGCAGCTTGGAACAGGGGACTGGCTACACCTTC. Its translation is CASSLEQGTGYTF. Filled out from reference TRBV5-1 and TRBJ1-2, the complete variable domain reads KAGVTQTPRYLIKTRGQQVTLSCSPISGHRSVSWYQQTPGQGLQFLFEYFSETQRNKGNFPGRFSGRQFSNSRSEMNVSTLELGDSALYLCASSLEQGTGYTFGSGTRLTVV.

CDR3 sequence (DNA): TGTGCCATCAGTGAGGCCCTACTAAGCTATGGCTACACCTTC. This sequence encodes CAISEALLSYGYTF. The gene calls are TRBV10-3 and TRBJ1-2; D is undetermined. V was trimmed by 2 bases and J by 4 bases, leaving 11 bases between them. This CDR3 comprises 14 residues. In germline, CDR1 is ENHRY, CDR2 SYGVKD.